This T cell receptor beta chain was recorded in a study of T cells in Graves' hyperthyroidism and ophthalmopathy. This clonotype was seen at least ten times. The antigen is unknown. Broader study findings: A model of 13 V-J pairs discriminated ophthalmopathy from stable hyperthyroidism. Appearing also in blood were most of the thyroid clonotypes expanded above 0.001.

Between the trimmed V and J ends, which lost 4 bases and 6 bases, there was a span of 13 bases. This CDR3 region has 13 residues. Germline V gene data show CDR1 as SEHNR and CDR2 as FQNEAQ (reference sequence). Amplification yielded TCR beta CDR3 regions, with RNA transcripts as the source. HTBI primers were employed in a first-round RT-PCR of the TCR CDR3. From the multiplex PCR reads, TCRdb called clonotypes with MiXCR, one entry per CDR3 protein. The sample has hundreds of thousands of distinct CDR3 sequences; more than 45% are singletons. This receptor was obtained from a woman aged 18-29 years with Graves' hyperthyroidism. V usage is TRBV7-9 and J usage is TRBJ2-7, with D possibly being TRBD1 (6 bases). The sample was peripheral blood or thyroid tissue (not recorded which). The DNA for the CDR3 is TGTGCCAGCAGCTCAACAGGGCTGGCCGAGCAGTACTTC. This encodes CASSSTGLAEQYF. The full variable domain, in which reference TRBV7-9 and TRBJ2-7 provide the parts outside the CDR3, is DTGVSQNPRHKITKRGQNVTFRCDPISEHNRLYWYRQTLGQGPEFLTYFQNEAQLEKSRLLSDRFSAERPKGSFSTLEIQRTEQGDSAMYLCASSSTGLAEQYFGPGTRLTVT.